These 29 T cell receptor beta chains came from one sample sequenced in a study of Graves' ophthalmopathy and Graves' hyperthyroidism. RNA transcripts yielded amplified TCR beta CDR3 regions. An initial RT-PCR round employing HTBI primers preceded a second-round multiplex PCR. TCRdb independently ran MiXCR on the multiplex PCR reads; one entry per CDR3 protein. The sample lists about 400,000 distinct CDR3 sequences, 15% to 20% occurring once. The specimen was peripheral blood. The receptors come from a woman aged 18-30 years with Graves' ophthalmopathy.

This clonotype was recorded many times. The chain employs TRBV7-2 and TRBJ2-7; TRBD2 agrees at 8 bases. V was clipped by 5 bases and J by 5 bases; unmatched bases: 8. The CDR3 consists of 14 residues. Per germline, CDR1 SGHTA and CDR2 FQGNSA. This CDR3 is CASSIPGLEDEQYF. Written as DNA, the CDR3 is TGTGCCAGCAGCATCCCGGGACTAGAGGACGAGCAGTACTTC.

The chain is built from TRBV27 and TRBJ2-7; 11 bases match TRBD1. The CDR3 is 14 residues long. CDR1 and CDR2 (germline): MNHEY, SMNVEV (reference sequence). V was pared by 8 bases and J by 5 bases, with 8 bases of the junction left unmatched. Here the CDR3 reads CASSTGTGGDEQYF. The CDR3 DNA sequence: TGTGCCAGCTCAACCGGGACAGGGGGAGACGAGCAGTACTTC.

This clonotype came up many times. A single base separates this from a much larger clone, so it may be a read error. The rearrangement links TRBV24-1 to TRBJ1-2; the D gene is possibly TRBD1 (6 bases). Germline CDR1 is KGHDR and CDR2 is SFDVKD. The CDR3 has 15 residues. The ends were cut back, 3 bases at V and 10 bases at J, with 20 bases in the middle. The CDR3 DNA sequence: TGTGCCACCAGTGATCCGACTGGAGGACAGCTCGACTACACCTTC. Translation gives CATSDPTGGQLDYTF.

This clonotype was picked up many times. The chain employs TRBV30 and TRBJ2-6, with D unclear. In germline, CDR1 is GTSNPN, CDR2 SVGIG (reference sequence). V was pared by 4 bases and J by 2 bases, with 3 bases between. CDR3 size: 12 residues. CDR3 amino acids: CAWITGANVLTF. CDR3 coding DNA: TGTGCCTGGATTACTGGGGCCAACGTCCTGACTTTC. Full variable domain (missing parts from reference TRBV30 and TRBJ2-6): SQTIHQWPATLVQPVGSPLSLECTVEGTSNPNLYWYRQAAGRGLQLLFYSVGIGQISSEVPQNLSASRPQDRQFILSSKKLLLSDSGFYLCAWITGANVLTFGAGSRLTVL.

This clonotype was seen at least ten times. The CDR3, as DNA: TGTGCCAGCAGTGGCGGGACAGGATTGGAGTACTTC. It is translated as CASSGGTGLEYF. The chain combines TRBV2 with TRBJ2-4, with TRBD1 identical over 8 bases. Germline assignment: CDR1 SNHLY and CDR2 FYNNEI. Trimming cost V 4 bases and J 14 bases; bases outside gene matches: 7. The length of the CDR3 is 12 residues.

This clonotype was seen repeatedly, ten times or more. The J gene is TRBJ1-1, the V gene TRBV30; no reliable D call. The ends were cut back, 4 bases at V and 5 bases at J, with 11 bases in the middle. The CDR3 runs 12 residues. Germline V gene sequence: CDR1 GTSNPN, CDR2 SVGIG (reference sequence). The CDR3 sequence: CAWTPAGTEAFF. For the CDR3, the DNA is TGTGCCTGGACCCCCGCCGGAACTGAAGCTTTCTTT. Together with reference TRBV30 and TRBJ1-1, the CDR3 gives the full variable domain: SQTIHQWPATLVQPVGSPLSLECTVEGTSNPNLYWYRQAAGRGLQLLFYSVGIGQISSEVPQNLSASRPQDRQFILSSKKLLLSDSGFYLCAWTPAGTEAFFGQGTRLTVV.

At least ten counts were recorded for this clonotype. CDR3 nucleotides: TGTGCCAGTAGTTGGCGGCGAGCGGGACAGGAGACCCAGTACTTC. It specifies CASSWRRAGQETQYF. The V gene is TRBV19, the J gene TRBJ2-5; D assignment may be TRBD1 or TRBD2 (7 bases each). The CDR3 consists of 15 residues. Between the trimmed V and J ends, which lost 5 bases and 5 bases, there was a span of 18 bases. The V gene's germline CDR1 is LNHDA and CDR2 SQIVND (reference sequence).

This clonotype was observed a single time. The chain has TRBV12-3 or TRBV12-4 and TRBJ1-1; 8 bases agree with TRBD1. V was clipped by 1 base and J by 10 bases; unmatched bases: 11. The CDR3 runs 15 residues. CDR3 region: CASSLGGQATIGAFF. In DNA, the CDR3 is TGTGCCAGCAGTTTAGGGGGACAGGCAACGATTGGAGCTTTCTTT.

This rearrangement joins TRBV30 to TRBJ2-7, with 7 bases identical to TRBD2. V lost 4 bases and J lost 2; bases outside the gene matches: 2. Looked up from germline, CDR1 is GTSNPN and CDR2 is SVGIG (reference sequence). The CDR3 sequence is 12 residues long. CDR3: CAWNGRTYEQYF. The DNA of the CDR3 is TGTGCCTGGAACGGGAGGACCTACGAGCAGTACTTC.

The V and J genes are TRBV10-1 and TRBJ2-5; D might be TRBD2 (7 bases). In germline, CDR1 is WNHNN, CDR2 SYGVQD (reference sequence). The CDR3 length is 14 residues. The V end was cut by 8 bases, the J end by 0 bases, with 13 bases between. The DNA of the CDR3 is TGCGCCAGCTCCCGGGGGGCCCACCAAGAGACCCAGTACTTC. Protein product: CASSRGAHQETQYF.

This clonotype was seen repeatedly, ten times or more. The chain uses TRBV6-1 and TRBJ1-1; maybe TRBD1 (5 bases). This CDR3 is 16 amino acids long. Trimming left V 6 bases short and J 3 bases short, with 20 bases between. Germline V gene sequence: CDR1 MNHNS, CDR2 SASEGT. CDR3 in amino acids: CASSPFGAGLDTEAFF. The CDR3 DNA follows: TGTGCCAGCAGCCCCTTCGGAGCAGGGTTGGACACTGAAGCTTTCTTT.

This clonotype occurred many times. DNA of the CDR3: TGTGCCAGTAGTATTTGGGCAGTGGGAAGCAATCAGCCCCAGCATTTT. Its translation is CASSIWAVGSNQPQHF. The chain combines TRBV19 with TRBJ1-5; D is unresolved. This CDR3 spans 16 amino acids. CDR1 LNHDA and CDR2 SQIVND come from the germline V gene (reference sequence). V lost 3 bases and J 1 base, leaving 13 bases between the germline ends.

The table lists this clonotype with many counts. V gene TRBV29-1 combines with J gene TRBJ2-5; D ambiguous. CDR1 is SQVTM and CDR2 is ANQGSEA in the germline V gene. The CDR3 has 12 amino acids. The V gene lost 7 bases and the J gene lost 4 bases, with 13 bases spanning the gap. The CDR3 protein is CSATPTVETQYF. Here the CDR3 DNA reads TGCAGCGCTACGCCTACAGTAGAGACCCAGTACTTC. Full variable domain (remainder filled in from reference TRBV29-1 and TRBJ2-5): SAVISQKPSRDICQRGTSLTIQCQVDSQVTMMFWYRQQPGQSLTLIATANQGSEATYESGFVIDKFPISRPNLTFSTLTVSNMSPEDSSIYLCSATPTVETQYFGPGTRLLVL.

As to this clonotype: This sequence may be a read error, since a much larger clone differs from it by one base. CDR3 in amino acids: CASSMRTESFF. The CDR3 DNA follows: TGTGCCAGTAGTATGAGAACTGAATCTTTCTTT. The chain carries TRBV19 and TRBJ1-1, with D unresolved. This CDR3 contains 11 residues. CDR1 is LNHDA, CDR2 SQIVND, per germline (reference sequence).

The chain recombines TRBV6-5 with TRBJ2-5, with 9 bases identical to TRBD1. The CDR3 runs to 16 residues. Germline-derived CDR1 and CDR2 are MNHEY and SVGAGI. The V and J ends lost 4 bases and 4 bases, in that order; junction bases with no gene match: 10. CDR3 nucleotides: TGTGCCAGCAGTTTCACTTTACAGGGGGCGGGAGAGACCCAGTACTTC. Translating it yields CASSFTLQGAGETQYF.

In its sample, this clonotype was seen many times. The V call is TRBV6-1, the J call TRBJ2-7; D remains ambiguous. Germline V lookup: CDR1 MNHNS, CDR2 SASEGT. V was pared by 4 bases and J by 1 base, with 11 bases between. This CDR3 has 14 residues. CDR3 nucleotides: TGTGCCAGCAGTGTGGTAGTGGTTTCCTACGAGCAGTACTTC. Amino acid sequence: CASSVVVVSYEQYF.

In its sample, this clonotype was seen many times. The chain is built from TRBV28 and TRBJ1-2; 9 bases are a match to TRBD1. There are 14 residues in the CDR3. CDR1 MDHEN and CDR2 SYDVKM come from the germline V gene. The J segment lost 7 bases and the V segment lost 5 bases, leaving 8 bases of the junction unmatched. In DNA, the CDR3 is TGTGCCAGCAGTGAATACAGGGGGCGGGGTGGCTACACCTTC. Residues: CASSEYRGRGGYTF.

J is TRBJ2-7 and V is TRBV20-1, with no clear D. The germline V gene encodes CDR1 DFQATT and CDR2 SNEGSKA (reference sequence). This CDR3 contains 16 residues. Trimming removed 3 bases at V and 5 bases at J, with 23 bases between. The CDR3 sequence: CSASDSHLSIINEQYF. In DNA form, the CDR3 reads TGCAGTGCTAGTGATTCCCACCTCAGCATCATCAACGAGCAGTACTTC.

This clonotype occurred many times. A much larger clone differs from this one at a single base, so this may be a read error. V is TRBV20-1 and J is TRBJ2-7; maybe TRBD1 (6 bases). CDR1 DFQATT and CDR2 SNEGSKA come from the germline V gene (reference sequence). The CDR3 covers 14 residues. The CDR3: CNAPRRGGFNEQYF. DNA of the CDR3: TGCAATGCCCCCCGGAGAGGGGGTTTCAACGAGCAGTACTTC.

At least ten counts were recorded for this clonotype. CDR3 in DNA: TGTGCCAGCAGTTACTCTTCCGACTCAGGGACCCAGTACTTC. Its translation: CASSYSSDSGTQYF. The chain couples TRBV27 to TRBJ2-5, with D unclear. Trimming took off 4 bases at V and 7 bases at J, with 16 bases between the two ends. This CDR3 contains 14 residues. CDR1 and CDR2 (germline): MNHEY, SMNVEV (reference sequence).

This clonotype was observed at least ten times. The rearrangement links TRBV6-5 to TRBJ1-3; no clear D. The CDR3 runs 16 residues. Germline V gene data show CDR1 as MNHEY and CDR2 as SVGAGI. V lost 3 bases and J 4 bases, leaving 16 bases between the germline ends. The CDR3 is CASSYVIPAGGNTIYF. The CDR3 region has the DNA TGTGCCAGCAGTTATGTTATACCAGCGGGAGGAAACACCATATATTTT.

This clonotype was seen a few times. J is TRBJ2-1 and V is TRBV12-3 or TRBV12-4; TRBD2 might be the D (6 bases). The CDR3 runs 15 residues. V was cut by 2 bases and J by 2 bases, with 10 bases left in between. The DNA for the CDR3 is TGTGCCAGCAGTTTAACCTTAGCGGCCTACAATGAGCAGTTCTTC. Its translation: CASSLTLAAYNEQFF.

This clonotype was detected ten times or more. V usage is TRBV28 and J usage is TRBJ1-6; D remains unclear. CDR1 MDHEN and CDR2 SYDVKM come from the germline V gene. Trimming stripped 9 bases from V and 5 bases from J, with 14 bases between. This CDR3 has 14 residues. The CDR3 sequence is CASASPGNNSPLHF. The CDR3, as DNA: TGTGCCAGTGCCTCGCCGGGAAATAATTCACCCCTCCACTTT.

The chain employs TRBV12-3 or TRBV12-4 and TRBJ1-1; D gene uncertain. There are 15 residues in the CDR3. V was clipped by 4 bases and J by 2 bases, with 14 bases between them. The CDR3 is CASSWAYNLNTEAFF. The CDR3 bases are TGTGCCAGCAGTTGGGCGTATAACCTAAACACTGAAGCTTTCTTT.

The chain combines TRBV3-1 with TRBJ1-5; TRBD1 agrees at 8 bases. Germline V gives CDR1 LGHDT, CDR2 YNNKEL (reference sequence). Germline trimming cut 3 bases from V and 4 bases from J; bases unmatched to any gene: 8. The CDR3 is 16 amino acids. The CDR3 sequence: CASSHSGQGGNQPQHF. In nucleotides, the CDR3 is TGTGCCAGCAGCCATTCAGGACAGGGAGGGAATCAGCCCCAGCATTTT.

This clonotype was seen ten or more times. The chain employs TRBV15 and TRBJ1-1, with D hard to call. V shed 0 bases and J shed 6 bases, with 14 bases lying between them. Germline V gene lookup returns CDR1 LNHNV and CDR2 YYDKDF (reference sequence). CDR3 length: 15 amino acids. The CDR3 spells CATSREFGVGSEAFF. The CDR3 DNA is TGTGCCACCAGCAGAGAATTCGGGGTAGGGTCTGAAGCTTTCTTT.

The genes are TRBV28 and TRBJ1-1, with 7 bases identical to TRBD1. V lost 3 bases, J lost 0 bases, and 7 bases stayed unmatched. CDR3 length equals 16 residues. CDR1 and CDR2 (germline): MDHEN, SYDVKM. As DNA, the CDR3 is TGTGCCAGCAGTTTGAGGGGGCAGACTATGAACACTGAAGCTTTCTTT. Its translation is CASSLRGQTMNTEAFF.

There are many counts of this clonotype. The chain has TRBV28 and TRBJ1-6, with 8 positions matching TRBD1. Germline V gives CDR1 MDHEN, CDR2 SYDVKM. V was pared by 6 bases and J by 7 bases, with 5 bases of the junction left unmatched. The CDR3 totals 14 residues. The CDR3 protein is CASSYRGGNSPLHF. The CDR3 DNA reads as TGTGCCAGCAGCTACAGGGGGGGGAATTCACCCCTCCACTTT.

This clonotype came up many times. The chain uses TRBV27 and TRBJ1-5; weak D call: TRBD1 (6 bases). The V gene's germline CDR1 is MNHEY and CDR2 SMNVEV (reference sequence). With 7 bases removed from V and 0 bases from J, the gap between germline ends came to 16 bases. This CDR3 region has 16 residues. The CDR3 here is CASKGFGGHSNQPQHF. CDR3 coding DNA: TGTGCCAGCAAGGGTTTCGGGGGGCATAGCAATCAGCCCCAGCATTTT.